This record concerns one TCR beta chain sequence. The data stem from a study of blood T cell repertoires in COVID-19. Authors' analysis steps: Scientists estimated how many nucleated cells there were by amplifying reference gene primers. The repertoire was sequenced with immunoSEQ multiplex PCR; TCRdb's copy has only in-frame clones and lacks some. V and J calls and clone size come straight from that table; D and trimming were deduced from the DNA. The table records around 100,000 clones, about nine tenths of them present only once. Source material: peripheral blood. This sequence originates from a man aged 45 to 65 with acute or convalescent COVID-19.

The CDR3 DNA reads as TGTGCCAGCAGGATTACAGGGCGGGAAAAACTGTTTTTT. Its protein is CASRITGREKLFF. The chain links TRBV11-2 to TRBJ1-4; TRBD1 is a possible D gene (6 bases). The V gene lost 6 bases and the J gene lost 8 bases, with 13 bases spanning the gap. The CDR3 is made up of 13 amino acids. The germline V gene has CDR1 SGHAT and CDR2 FQNNGV. The full variable domain, in which reference TRBV11-2 and TRBJ1-4 provide the parts outside the CDR3, is EAGVAQSPRYKIIEKRQSVAFWCNPISGHATLYWYQQILGQGPKLLIQFQNNGVVDDSQLPKDRFSAERLKGVDSTLKIQPAKLEDSAVYLCASRITGREKLFFGSGTQLSVL.